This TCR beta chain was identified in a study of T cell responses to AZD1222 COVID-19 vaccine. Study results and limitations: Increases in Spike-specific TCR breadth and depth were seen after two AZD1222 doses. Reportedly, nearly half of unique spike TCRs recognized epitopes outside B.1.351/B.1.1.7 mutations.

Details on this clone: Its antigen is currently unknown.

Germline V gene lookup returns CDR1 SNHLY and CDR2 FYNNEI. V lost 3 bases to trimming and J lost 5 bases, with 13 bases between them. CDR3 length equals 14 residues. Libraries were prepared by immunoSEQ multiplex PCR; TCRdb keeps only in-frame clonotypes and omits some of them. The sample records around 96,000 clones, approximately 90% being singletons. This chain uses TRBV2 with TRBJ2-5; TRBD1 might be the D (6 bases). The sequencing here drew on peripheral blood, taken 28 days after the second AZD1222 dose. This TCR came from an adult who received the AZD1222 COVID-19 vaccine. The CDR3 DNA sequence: TGTGCCAGCAGTGACGACAGGTCAAGGGAGACCCAGTACTTC. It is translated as CASSDDRSRETQYF.